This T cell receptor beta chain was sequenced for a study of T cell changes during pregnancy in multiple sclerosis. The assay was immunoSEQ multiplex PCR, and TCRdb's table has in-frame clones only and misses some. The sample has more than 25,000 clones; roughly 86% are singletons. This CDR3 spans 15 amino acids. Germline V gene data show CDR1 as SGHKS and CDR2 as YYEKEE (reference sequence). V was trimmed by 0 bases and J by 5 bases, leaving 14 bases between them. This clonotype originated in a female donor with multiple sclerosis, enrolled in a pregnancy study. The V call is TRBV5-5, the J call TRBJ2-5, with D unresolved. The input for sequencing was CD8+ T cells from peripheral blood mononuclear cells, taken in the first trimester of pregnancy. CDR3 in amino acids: CASSLGVGFGETQYF. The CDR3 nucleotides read TGTGCCAGCAGCTTGGGGGTGGGTTTCGGGGAGACCCAGTACTTC.